The 25 T cell receptor beta chains presented below share a single source sample, sequenced in a study of T cell responses to AZD1222 COVID-19 vaccine. Repertoires were generated with immunoSEQ multiplex PCR, while TCRdb's copy carries only in-frame clones and drops some. Here the sample spans some 120,000 clones, roughly 87% being singletons. The sample in question was peripheral blood, obtained on day 0 of AZD1222 vaccination. The source of these receptors is an adult in good health.

The rearrangement joins TRBV29-1 to TRBJ1-1; D is undetermined. Germline V gene sequence: CDR1 SQVTM, CDR2 ANQGSEA. The V and J ends lost 6 bases and 7 bases respectively, with 9 bases between them. The CDR3 is 10 amino acids. CDR3 DNA: TGCAGCGTGGCCTGGGGTGAAGCTTTCTTT. This codes for CSVAWGEAFF. The full variable domain, its missing parts supplied by reference TRBV29-1 and TRBJ1-1, is SAVISQKPSRDICQRGTSLTIQCQVDSQVTMMFWYRQQPGQSLTLIATANQGSEATYESGFVIDKFPISRPNLTFSTLTVSNMSPEDSSIYLCSVAWGEAFFGQGTRLTVV.

The rearrangement links TRBV2 to TRBJ1-2; D might be TRBD1 (5 bases). The CDR3 has 12 residues. V lost 6 bases and J lost 7, with 12 bases in between. Germline CDR1 is SNHLY and CDR2 is FYNNEI. The CDR3 loop is CASSGDSFGYTF. CDR3 in DNA: TGTGCCAGCAGCGGGGACTCCTTTGGCTACACCTTC.

The V call is TRBV28, the J call TRBJ2-1, with D hard to call. The V end was cut by 5 bases, the J end by 5 bases, with 10 bases between. This CDR3 has 13 residues. CDR1 is MDHEN and CDR2 is SYDVKM in the germline V gene. CDR3 coding DNA: TGTGCCAGCAGTCCAAGTTCTCACAATGAGCAGTTCTTC. This translates into CASSPSSHNEQFF.

The rearrangement uses TRBV11-1 and TRBJ1-1; 10 bases map to TRBD1. V lost 5 bases to trimming and J lost 1 base; unmatched junction nucleotides: 7. This CDR3 has 16 amino acids. CDR1 and CDR2 (germline): SGHAT, FQDESV (reference sequence). As DNA, the CDR3 is TGTGCCAGCAGCAAAGGGACAGGGGTATGGAACACTGAAGCTTTCTTT. Translated, it gives CASSKGTGVWNTEAFF.

The chain uses TRBV5-1 and TRBJ2-5; 8 nucleotides align to TRBD1. Trimming removed 0 bases from V and 1 base from J; junction bases left unmatched: 2. CDR1 and CDR2 (germline): SGHRS, YFSETQ. The CDR3 length is 15 residues. The CDR3 protein is CASSLVGQAQETQYF. CDR3 sequence (DNA): TGCGCCAGCAGCTTGGTGGGACAGGCCCAAGAGACCCAGTACTTC.

The chain recombines TRBV30 with TRBJ2-7; D unclear. V was clipped by 2 bases and J by 7 bases, with 12 bases between them. This CDR3 contains 12 residues. CDR1 GTSNPN and CDR2 SVGIG come from the germline V gene (reference sequence). The CDR3 DNA sequence: TGTGCCTGGAGTCCCTTTCCGCGGGAGCAGTACTTC. Protein product: CAWSPFPREQYF.

This sequence joins TRBV5-1 and TRBJ2-7, with D tentatively TRBD1 or TRBD2 (5 bases each). V dropped 6 bases and J dropped 1 base, with 11 bases sitting between them. Germline V gene data show CDR1 as SGHRS and CDR2 as YFSETQ. There are 13 residues in the CDR3. The CDR3: CASKRDPSYEQYF. DNA for the CDR3: TGCGCCAGCAAACGGGACCCTTCCTACGAGCAGTACTTC.

This chain connects TRBV28 to TRBJ2-3; D remains unclear. V lost 6 bases and J lost 2, with 0 bases in between. The germline gives CDR1 MDHEN, CDR2 SYDVKM. This CDR3 is 10 amino acids long. CDR3 protein: CASSTDTQYF. In DNA, the CDR3 is TGTGCCAGCAGCACAGATACGCAGTATTTT.

CDR3 nucleotide sequence: TGCGCCAGCACCGGGTCCCCCCCAGATACGCAGTATTTT. It codes for CASTGSPPDTQYF. The chain links TRBV10-1 to TRBJ2-3; unclear D gene. V was cut by 7 bases and J by 4 bases, with 12 bases left in between. CDR3 length: 13 amino acids. Looked up from germline, CDR1 is WNHNN and CDR2 is SYGVQD (reference sequence).

The V call is TRBV6-4, the J call TRBJ1-1; TRBD1 matches at 10 bases. Germline CDR1 MRHNA, CDR2 SNTAGT. This CDR3 region has 15 residues. Trimming cost V 0 bases and J 4 bases; bases outside gene matches: 2. The CDR3 here is CASSDSRTGGTEAFF. The CDR3 DNA is TGTGCCAGCAGTGACTCGAGGACAGGGGGCACTGAAGCTTTCTTT.

The V and J genes are TRBV9 and TRBJ2-1; 8 bases agree with TRBD2. This CDR3 region has 15 residues. Germline V CDR1 and CDR2: SGDLS, YYNGEE. With V trimmed by 7 bases and J by 6 bases, 12 bases remained unmatched. CDR3 amino acids: CASVGGAGATNEQFF. The CDR3 bases are TGTGCCAGCGTCGGCGGAGCGGGAGCCACCAATGAGCAGTTCTTC.

This clone was detected once. V gene TRBV7-9 combines with J gene TRBJ1-2, with TRBD1 matching 7 bases. The germline gives CDR1 SEHNR, CDR2 FQNEAQ (reference sequence). The CDR3 runs 13 residues. J was trimmed by 7 bases and V by 5 bases; bases with no gene match: 7. CDR3 region: CASSTSGTAGYTF. The CDR3 nucleotides read TGTGCCAGCAGCACATCCGGGACAGCTGGCTACACCTTC.

This clone came up once. The chain carries TRBV11-2 and TRBJ2-3, with D unresolved. CDR1 is SGHAT and CDR2 is FQNNGV in the germline V gene. V dropped 0 bases and J dropped 3 bases, with 4 bases sitting between them. CDR3 size: 13 residues. CDR3 loop: CASSLDGTDTQYF. DNA for the CDR3: TGTGCCAGCAGCTTAGATGGGACAGATACGCAGTATTTT.

This chain links TRBV28 with TRBJ1-2; D possibly corresponds to TRBD1 (6 bases). The germline V gene encodes CDR1 MDHEN and CDR2 SYDVKM. The CDR3 sequence is 13 residues long. V dropped 5 bases and J dropped 2 bases, with 9 bases sitting between them. For the CDR3, the DNA is TGTGCCAGCAGTCGGACAGCCAACTATGGCTACACCTTC. Residues: CASSRTANYGYTF.

The chain is built from TRBV19 and TRBJ1-6; no clear D gene. Germline V gene sequence: CDR1 LNHDA, CDR2 SQIVND (reference sequence). There are 16 residues in the CDR3. The V end was cut by 0 bases, the J end by 7 bases, with 13 bases between. CDR3 region: CASSIDPWSWNSPLHF. CDR3 coding DNA: TGTGCCAGTAGTATAGATCCTTGGAGTTGGAATTCACCCCTCCACTTT.

V gene TRBV6-5 combines with J gene TRBJ1-2, with 8 bases aligning to TRBD1. V was pared by 5 bases and J by 2 bases, with 7 bases of the junction left unmatched. The CDR3 covers 15 residues. Germline V CDR1 and CDR2: MNHEY, SVGAGI. Written as DNA, the CDR3 is TGTGCCAGCAGTCTATGGGGGGACAGGAACTATGGCTACACCTTC. Amino acids: CASSLWGDRNYGYTF.

The genes are TRBV19 and TRBJ1-4; maybe TRBD1 (6 bases). Germline lookup yields CDR1 LNHDA and CDR2 SQIVND (reference sequence). Trimming removed 6 bases from V and 10 bases from J, with 21 bases in between. The CDR3 runs 15 residues. CDR3 region: CASRPAPTGHGKLFF. In nucleotides, the CDR3 is TGTGCCAGTAGGCCCGCCCCGACAGGCCACGGAAAACTGTTTTTT.

The genes are TRBV28 and TRBJ2-3; D possibly corresponds to TRBD1 (6 bases). This CDR3 has 17 amino acids. V lost 4 bases and J lost 0, with 17 bases in between. Looked up from germline, CDR1 is MDHEN and CDR2 is SYDVKM. CDR3 sequence: CASSSWTDLHSTDTQYF. The DNA of the CDR3 is TGTGCCAGCAGTTCATGGACAGACCTCCATAGCACAGATACGCAGTATTTT.

The chain uses TRBV30 and TRBJ2-3; no clear D gene. The germline V and J ends were trimmed by 4 bases and 2 bases, with 7 bases remaining between them. In germline, CDR1 is GTSNPN, CDR2 SVGIG (reference sequence). This CDR3 is built from 12 residues. CDR3 coding DNA: TGTGCCTGGACAGAAATCACAGATACGCAGTATTTT. Its translation is CAWTEITDTQYF. Based on the CDR3 plus reference TRBV30 and TRBJ2-3, the full variable domain is SQTIHQWPATLVQPVGSPLSLECTVEGTSNPNLYWYRQAAGRGLQLLFYSVGIGQISSEVPQNLSASRPQDRQFILSSKKLLLSDSGFYLCAWTEITDTQYFGPGTRLTVL.

The CDR3 spells CASSLIGSDYGYTF. The CDR3 nucleotides read TGTGCCAGCAGTTTAATCGGCTCAGACTATGGCTACACCTTC. This chain uses TRBV27 with TRBJ1-2; D unclear. Trimming stripped 2 bases from V and 3 bases from J, with 10 bases between. Germline V gene sequence: CDR1 MNHEY, CDR2 SMNVEV (reference sequence). The CDR3 runs 14 residues.

This chain links TRBV24-1 with TRBJ2-2; D gene uncertain. CDR1 is KGHDR, CDR2 SFDVKD, per germline. V dropped 3 bases and J dropped 0 bases, with 13 bases sitting between them. This CDR3 has 17 amino acids. CDR3 sequence (DNA): TGTGCCACCAGTGATGAATTTTCCGGAGCGAACACCGGGGAGCTGTTTTTT. The encoded protein is CATSDEFSGANTGELFF.

The rearrangement links TRBV2 to TRBJ2-2, with 12 bases fitting TRBD1. CDR3 length equals 19 residues. The V and J ends lost 5 bases and 2 bases, in that order; junction bases with no gene match: 12. In germline, CDR1 is SNHLY, CDR2 FYNNEI. CDR3 in DNA: TGTGCCAGCAGTTTCCCGGGACAGGGGGCTTTGGGTAACACCGGGGAGCTGTTTTTT. It is translated as CASSFPGQGALGNTGELFF.

The chain recombines TRBV5-4 with TRBJ2-1; 15 bases match TRBD2. The CDR3 length is 17 residues. Germline values: CDR1 SGHNT, CDR2 YYREEE (reference sequence). Trimming removed 4 bases from V and 6 bases from J; junction bases left unmatched: 8. The CDR3 DNA is TGTGCCAGCAGCACCGATAGGACTAGCGGGGGGGCCAATGAGCAGTTCTTC. Translation: CASSTDRTSGGANEQFF.

CDR3 nucleotide sequence: TGCGCCAGCAGCCAAGATCAGCGGGGGGGATCCTACGGGGAGACCCAGTACTTC. Its translation is CASSQDQRGGSYGETQYF. The chain links TRBV4-1 to TRBJ2-5; the match to TRBD2 covers 10 bases. Germline V gene sequence: CDR1 MGHRA, CDR2 YSYEKL. V lost 0 bases and J lost 5; bases outside the gene matches: 12. This CDR3 is 18 amino acids long.

The J gene is TRBJ1-1, the V gene TRBV4-1, with 7 bases fitting TRBD1. Germline V gene lookup returns CDR1 MGHRA and CDR2 YSYEKL. The junction had 13 bases not matched to a gene; V was cut back by 4 bases and J by 11 bases. The CDR3 consists of 14 residues. CDR3 nucleotide sequence: TGCGCCAGCAGCCCTGCGACAGGGCTACAAGCGGCTTTCTTT. It yields the protein CASSPATGLQAAFF.